This is a list of T cell receptor beta chains from one sample in a study of cytotoxic CD8 clonotypes in ibrutinib-treated CLL. Data came from immunoSEQ multiplex PCR; TCRdb stores just in-frame clones and leaves some out. The table records some 350,000 clones, 67% of them present only once. The source was PBMCs, collected after 36 months of ibrutinib treatment. The receptor set was obtained from a human donor with chronic lymphocytic leukemia. Both conserved end residues are part of each CDR3. A D gene is named only where the DNA matches it firmly. Only some rows state a clone size, as once, few, many or a class for expanded clones.

J gene,CDR3 length,D gene,V gene,clone size,CDR3 protein,CDR3 DNA
TRBJ2-5,16,TRBD2,TRBV28,NA,CASSSPGLAGPVSQYF,TGTGCCAGCAGTTCACCGGGACTAGCGGGCCCGGTCTCCCAGTACTTC
TRBJ2-2,16,TRBD1,TRBV29-1,NA,CSVGPGQAVLGGELFF,TGCAGCGTTGGCCCGGGACAGGCCGTCCTAGGTGGGGAGCTGTTTTTT
TRBJ2-5,13,NA,TRBV27,NA,CASMGSLEETQYF,TGTGCCAGCATGGGTTCTCTAGAAGAGACCCAGTACTTC
TRBJ2-3,17,TRBD2,TRBV11-3,NA,CASSQTLAGGRTDTQYF,TGTGCCAGCAGCCAAACACTAGCGGGGGGGCGTACAGATACGCAGTATTTT
TRBJ1-2,10,NA,TRBV19,NA,CASNLYGYTF,TGTGCCAGTAATCTCTATGGCTACACCTTC
TRBJ2-7,12,NA,TRBV12-5,NA,CASGLEPYEQYF,TGTGCTAGTGGCCTCGAACCCTACGAGCAGTACTTC
TRBJ2-7,15,NA,TRBV2,NA,CASSAVGAESYEQYF,TGTGCCAGCAGTGCGGTCGGCGCGGAGTCCTACGAGCAGTACTTC
TRBJ1-1,13,NA,TRBV15,few,CATSRIPATEAFF,TGTGCCACCAGCAGGATCCCTGCGACTGAAGCTTTCTTT
TRBJ2-1,14,NA,TRBV29-1,NA,CSVEDTNSYNEQFF,TGCAGCGTTGAAGACACCAACTCCTACAATGAGCAGTTCTTC
TRBJ2-5,16,NA,TRBV5-1,NA,CASSLGMQVLQETQYF,TGCGCCAGCAGCTTGGGGATGCAGGTATTACAAGAGACCCAGTACTTC
TRBJ1-6,14,NA,TRBV10-2,NA,CASFVGAWGSPLHF,TGCGCCAGCTTTGTAGGGGCATGGGGTTCACCCCTCCACTTT
TRBJ2-5,13,NA,TRBV5-1,NA,CASSPSWGETQYF,TGCGCCAGCAGCCCATCTTGGGGGGAGACCCAGTACTTC
TRBJ2-3,15,TRBD1,TRBV14,NA,CASSRQGVGADTQYF,TGTGCCAGCAGCCGACAGGGGGTAGGGGCAGATACGCAGTATTTT
TRBJ1-4,12,NA,TRBV29-1,few,CSVEVQGEKLFF,TGCAGCGTTGAGGTCCAGGGGGAAAAACTGTTTTTT
TRBJ2-7,15,NA,TRBV2,NA,CASSERFWSSYEQYF,TGTGCCAGCAGTGAGCGGTTTTGGAGCTCCTACGAGCAGTACTTC
TRBJ1-1,14,TRBD1,TRBV27,NA,CASSLTQGGTEAFF,TGTGCCAGCAGTTTAACCCAGGGGGGGACTGAAGCTTTCTTT
TRBJ1-2,16,TRBD1,TRBV10-3,NA,CAISESGQGAVYGYTF,TGTGCCATCAGTGAGTCGGGACAGGGGGCTGTCTATGGCTACACCTTC
TRBJ1-2,13,NA,TRBV2,NA,CASSERRQRGYTF,TGTGCCAGCAGTGAGCGCCGACAGAGAGGCTACACCTTC
TRBJ1-2,14,TRBD1,TRBV2,few,CASILDRVNYGYTF,TGTGCCAGCATTCTGGACAGGGTTAACTATGGCTACACCTTC
TRBJ2-7,15,NA,TRBV27,NA,CASSPLGGSSYEQYF,TGTGCCAGCAGTCCGCTCGGGGGAAGCTCCTACGAGCAGTACTTC
TRBJ2-1,15,TRBD2,TRBV4-1,NA,CASSQVTGLAIEQFF,TGCGCCAGCAGCCAAGTAACGGGACTAGCGATTGAGCAGTTCTTC
TRBJ2-3,20,TRBD2,TRBV7-3,once,CASSFRGLVFGELSTDTQYF,TGTGCCAGCAGCTTTCGTGGACTAGTTTTCGGGGAGCTTAGCACAGATACGCAGTATTTT
TRBJ2-7,16,TRBD2,TRBV10-2,NA,CASRTSGGWSSYEQYF,TGCGCCAGCAGGACTAGCGGGGGGTGGAGCTCCTACGAGCAGTACTTC
TRBJ2-5,15,TRBD2,TRBV7-2,NA,CASSLVAGGEETQYF,TGTGCCAGCAGCTTAGTGGCGGGAGGTGAAGAGACCCAGTACTTC
TRBJ1-2,15,NA,TRBV27,few,CASSSASGIKILYTF,TGTGCCAGCAGTTCCGCCTCCGGGATCAAAATTCTCTACACCTTC
TRBJ2-1,14,TRBD2,TRBV2,few,CASIPGLPNNEQFF,TGTGCCAGCATTCCGGGACTACCAAACAATGAGCAGTTCTTC
TRBJ2-5,12,TRBD1,TRBV28,few,CASSRTGQSQYF,TGTGCCAGCAGTAGGACAGGGCAGTCCCAGTACTTC
TRBJ1-2,15,TRBD1,TRBV7-9,NA,CASSPRIVTGDGYTF,TGTGCCAGCAGCCCACGTATCGTGACAGGGGATGGCTACACCTTC
TRBJ1-2,17,NA,TRBV28,NA,CASRGASRGEANYGYTF,TGTGCCAGCCGAGGCGCTTCACGGGGGGAAGCTAACTATGGCTACACCTTC
TRBJ2-7,13,TRBD2,TRBV6-1,NA,CASANSGGYEQYF,TGTGCCAGCGCCAATAGCGGGGGCTACGAGCAGTACTTC
TRBJ2-7,14,NA,TRBV5-5,NA,CASSSRTDGDEQYF,TGTGCCAGCAGTTCACGGACGGATGGGGACGAGCAGTACTTC
TRBJ1-2,12,TRBD1,TRBV6-5,NA,CASSHRGDGYTF,TGTGCCAGCAGTCACAGGGGTGATGGCTACACCTTC
TRBJ2-7,15,TRBD2,TRBV15,NA,CATSTLTGGRYEQYF,TGTGCCACCAGCACCCTGACGGGAGGGCGATACGAGCAGTACTTC
TRBJ2-1,16,TRBD1,TRBV9,NA,CASSVLGQGIYNEQFF,TGTGCCAGCAGCGTACTCGGACAGGGTATCTACAATGAGCAGTTCTTC
TRBJ1-1,15,NA,TRBV7-9,NA,CASSPTRQDSTEAFF,TGTGCCAGCAGCCCGACCCGACAGGATTCCACTGAAGCTTTCTTT
TRBJ1-4,14,NA,TRBV25-1,NA,CASSEFLREEKLFF,TGTGCCAGCAGTGAATTTCTACGCGAGGAAAAACTGTTTTTT